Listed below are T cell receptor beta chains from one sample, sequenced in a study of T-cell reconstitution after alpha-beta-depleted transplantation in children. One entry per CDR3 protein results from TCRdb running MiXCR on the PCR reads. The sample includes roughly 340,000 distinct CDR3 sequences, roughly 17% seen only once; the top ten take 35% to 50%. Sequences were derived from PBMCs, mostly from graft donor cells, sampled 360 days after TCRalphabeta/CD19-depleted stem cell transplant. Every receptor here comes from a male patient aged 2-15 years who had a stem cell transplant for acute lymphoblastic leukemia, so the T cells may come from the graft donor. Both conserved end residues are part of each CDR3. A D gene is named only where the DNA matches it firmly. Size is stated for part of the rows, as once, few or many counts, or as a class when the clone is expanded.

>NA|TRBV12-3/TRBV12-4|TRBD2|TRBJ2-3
CASSLSVAGEGTDTQYF
TGTGCCAGCAGTTTATCGGTCGCGGGAGAGGGCACAGATACGCAGTATTTT
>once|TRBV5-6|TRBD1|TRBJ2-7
CASSWMASGTGGYEQYF
TGTGCCAGCAGCTGGATGGCTTCCGGGACAGGGGGGTACGAGCAGTACTTC
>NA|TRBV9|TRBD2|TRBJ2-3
CASSVANPASGSLDTQYF
TGTGCCAGCAGCGTAGCCAACCCGGCTAGCGGGAGCTTGGATACGCAGTATTTT
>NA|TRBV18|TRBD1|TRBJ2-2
CASSQGQGPNTGELFF
TGTGCCAGCTCACAAGGACAGGGGCCGAACACCGGGGAGCTGTTTTTT
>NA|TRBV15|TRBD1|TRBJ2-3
CATRQGATDTQYF
TGTGCCACCAGACAGGGGGCCACAGATACGCAGTATTTT
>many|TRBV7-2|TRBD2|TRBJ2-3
CASSRRAGGRGDTQYF
TGTGCCAGCAGTCGTCGGGCGGGAGGGCGAGGAGATACGCAGTATTTT
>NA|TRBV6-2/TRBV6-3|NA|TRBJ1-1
CASSLNPNTEAFF
TGTGCCAGCAGCCTCAACCCCAACACTGAAGCTTTCTTT
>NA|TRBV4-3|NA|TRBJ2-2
CASSPYVQGGTGELFF
TGCGCCAGCAGCCCCTACGTACAGGGAGGTACCGGGGAGCTGTTTTTT
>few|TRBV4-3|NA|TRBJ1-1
CASSQLGPNTEAFF
TGCGCCAGCAGCCAATTGGGGCCGAACACTGAAGCTTTCTTT
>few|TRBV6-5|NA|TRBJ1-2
CASRRVTRDRTRGYTF
TGTGCCAGCCGAAGGGTGACCAGGGATCGGACGCGTGGCTACACCTTC
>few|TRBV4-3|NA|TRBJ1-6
CASSQDRGIYSPLHF
TGCGCCAGCAGCCAAGATCGGGGGATATATTCACCCCTCCACTTT
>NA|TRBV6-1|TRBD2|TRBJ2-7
CASRAGGTAYEQYF
TGTGCCAGCAGGGCGGGGGGGACGGCCTACGAGCAGTACTTC
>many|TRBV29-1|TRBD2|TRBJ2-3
CSVEDDLSGSVRTDTQYF
TGCAGCGTTGAAGACGACTTGAGCGGGAGTGTGCGCACAGATACGCAGTATTTT
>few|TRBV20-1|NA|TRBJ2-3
CSASDPPSTQYF
TGCAGTGCTAGCGATCCCCCGAGTACGCAGTATTTT
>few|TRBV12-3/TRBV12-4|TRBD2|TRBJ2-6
CASRGGSGANVLTF
TGTGCCAGCAGGGGAGGGTCAGGGGCCAACGTCCTGACTTTC
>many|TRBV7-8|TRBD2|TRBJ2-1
CASSLLAGANEQFF
TGTGCCAGCAGCCTCTTAGCGGGAGCCAATGAGCAGTTCTTC
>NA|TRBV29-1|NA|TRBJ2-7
CSVLETLDEQYF
TGCAGCGTTCTGGAGACGCTGGACGAGCAGTACTTC
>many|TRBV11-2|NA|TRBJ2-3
CASSFDRYTDTQYF
TGTGCCAGCAGCTTCGACAGGTACACAGATACGCAGTATTTT
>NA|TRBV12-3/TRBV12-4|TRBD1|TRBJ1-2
CASRRQGVFLGYTF
TGTGCCAGCAGACGACAGGGAGTGTTTTTGGGCTACACCTTC
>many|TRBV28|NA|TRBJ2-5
CASSTAGDTLQETQYF
TGTGCCAGCAGTACGGCAGGGGACACGCTCCAAGAGACCCAGTACTTC
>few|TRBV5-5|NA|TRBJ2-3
CASRRRGDTDTQYF
TGTGCCAGCAGACGGAGGGGGGACACAGATACGCAGTATTTT
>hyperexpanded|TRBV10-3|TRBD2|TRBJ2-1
CAISEPGASGSAQFF
TGTGCCATCAGTGAGCCGGGGGCTAGCGGGAGTGCGCAGTTCTTC
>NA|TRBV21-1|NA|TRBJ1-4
CATPGREKLFF
TGTGCCACCCCTGGACGCGAAAAACTGTTTTTT
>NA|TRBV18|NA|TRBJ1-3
CASSPRRDSGNTIYF
TGTGCCAGCTCACCACGGAGGGACTCTGGAAACACCATATATTTT
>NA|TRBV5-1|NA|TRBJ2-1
CASSLGPRRKSSYNEQFF
TGCGCCAGCAGCTTGGGACCCCGGAGGAAGAGCTCCTACAATGAGCAGTTCTTC
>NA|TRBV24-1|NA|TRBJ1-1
CATSGGGRGDTEAFF
TGTGCCACCAGTGGGGGGGGGCGTGGGGACACTGAAGCTTTCTTT
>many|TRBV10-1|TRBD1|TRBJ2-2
CASSGQGVTGELFF
TGCGCCAGCAGTGGACAGGGAGTGACCGGGGAGCTGTTTTTT
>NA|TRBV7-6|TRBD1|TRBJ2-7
CASSFAPGTGNEQYF
TGTGCCAGCAGCTTTGCCCCCGGGACAGGGAACGAGCAGTACTTC
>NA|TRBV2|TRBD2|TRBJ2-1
CASSDGGSVYNEQFF
TGTGCCAGCAGTGATGGCGGGAGTGTCTACAATGAGCAGTTCTTC
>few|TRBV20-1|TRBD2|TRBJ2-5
CSATLAGWWETQYF
TGCAGTGCTACATTAGCGGGATGGTGGGAGACCCAGTACTTC
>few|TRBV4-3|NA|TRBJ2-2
CASSQDSGNPGELFF
TGCGCCAGCAGCCAAGATAGCGGCAATCCAGGGGAGCTGTTTTTT
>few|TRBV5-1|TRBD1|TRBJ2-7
CASRERTGGPYEQYF
TGCGCCAGCAGAGAGAGGACAGGGGGTCCCTACGAGCAGTACTTC
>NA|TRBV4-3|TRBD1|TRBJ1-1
CASSQDWGQLTEAFF
TGCGCCAGCAGCCAAGATTGGGGACAGTTAACTGAAGCTTTCTTT
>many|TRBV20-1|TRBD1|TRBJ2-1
CSARGQGPYNEQFF
TGCAGTGCTAGGGGACAGGGGCCCTACAATGAGCAGTTCTTC
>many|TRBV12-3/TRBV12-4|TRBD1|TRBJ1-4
CASSLRDRPEKLFF
TGTGCCAGCAGTTTAAGGGACAGGCCCGAAAAACTGTTTTTT
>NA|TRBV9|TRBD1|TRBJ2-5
CASSVNPQGIQETQYF
TGTGCCAGCAGCGTAAACCCACAGGGGATACAAGAGACCCAGTACTTC
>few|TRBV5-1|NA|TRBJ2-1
CASSLDYSEQFF
TGCGCCAGCAGCTTAGACTACAGTGAGCAGTTCTTC
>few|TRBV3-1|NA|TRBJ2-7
CASSQEGVRVYEQYF
TGTGCCAGCAGCCAAGAGGGGGTCAGAGTCTACGAGCAGTACTTC
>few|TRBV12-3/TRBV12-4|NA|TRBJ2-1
CASSLPSPRNEQFF
TGTGCCAGCAGTTTGCCCAGCCCTAGGAATGAGCAGTTCTTC
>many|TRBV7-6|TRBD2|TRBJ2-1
CASSSPGLADNEQFF
TGTGCCAGCAGCTCCCCGGGACTAGCTGACAATGAGCAGTTCTTC
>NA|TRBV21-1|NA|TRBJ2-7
CASSKEGGQGGRYEQYF
TGTGCCAGCAGCAAAGAGGGGGGACAGGGTGGAAGGTACGAGCAGTACTTC